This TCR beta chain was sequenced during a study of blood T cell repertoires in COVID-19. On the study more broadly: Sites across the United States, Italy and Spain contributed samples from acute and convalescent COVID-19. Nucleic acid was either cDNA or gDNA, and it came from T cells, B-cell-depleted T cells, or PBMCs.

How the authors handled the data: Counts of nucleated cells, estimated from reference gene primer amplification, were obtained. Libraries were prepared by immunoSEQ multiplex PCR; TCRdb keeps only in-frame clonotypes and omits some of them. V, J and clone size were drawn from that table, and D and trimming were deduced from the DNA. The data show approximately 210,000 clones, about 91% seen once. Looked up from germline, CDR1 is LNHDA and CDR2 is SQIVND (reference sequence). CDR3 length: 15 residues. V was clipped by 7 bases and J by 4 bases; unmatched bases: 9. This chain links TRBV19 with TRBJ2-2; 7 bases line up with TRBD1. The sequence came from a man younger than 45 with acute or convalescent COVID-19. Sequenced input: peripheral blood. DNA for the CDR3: TGTGCCAGTACATTTCGAGGGGGCGGCACCGGGGAGCTGTTTTTT. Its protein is CASTFRGGGTGELFF.